A single sample is the source of the 18 T cell receptor beta chains below, sequenced in a study of blood T cell repertoires in COVID-19. Generated by immunoSEQ multiplex PCR, the TCRdb table keeps only in-frame clones and is missing some. The sample holds 200,000 to 250,000 clones; around 80% are singletons and the top ten take around 13%. The sample taken for sequencing was peripheral blood. The source is a human donor in a cohort sampled during active COVID-19.

The V and J genes are TRBV5-4 and TRBJ2-7, with D unclear. V was pared by 0 bases and J by 5 bases, with 12 bases between. Germline CDR1 reads SGHNT; CDR2 reads YYREEE (reference sequence). The CDR3 sequence is 14 residues long. CDR3 in amino acids: CASSLERIGDEQYF. The CDR3 nucleotides read TGTGCCAGCAGCTTGGAACGGATCGGAGACGAGCAGTACTTC.

This sequence joins TRBV10-3 and TRBJ1-1; no firm D call. V was pared by 4 bases and J by 0 bases, with 6 bases between. This CDR3 has 13 residues. Germline V lookup: CDR1 ENHRY, CDR2 SYGVKD. The CDR3 region is CAISAGLNTEAFF. DNA of the CDR3: TGTGCCATCAGTGCTGGCCTGAACACTGAAGCTTTCTTT.

The chain recombines TRBV5-1 with TRBJ1-2; TRBD1 aligns across 10 bases. V lost 2 bases, J lost 5 bases, and 15 bases stayed unmatched. This CDR3 comprises 18 residues. Looked up from germline, CDR1 is SGHRS and CDR2 is YFSETQ. The DNA for the CDR3 is TGCGCCAGCAGCTTAGGACAGGGGGGCTCCCCCTTGTCTTATGGCTACACCTTC. It encodes CASSLGQGGSPLSYGYTF. Full variable domain (outside the CDR3, taken from reference TRBV5-1 and TRBJ1-2): KAGVTQTPRYLIKTRGQQVTLSCSPISGHRSVSWYQQTPGQGLQFLFEYFSETQRNKGNFPGRFSGRQFSNSRSEMNVSTLELGDSALYLCASSLGQGGSPLSYGYTFGSGTRLTVV.

The chain is built from TRBV6-5 and TRBJ1-1; D may be TRBD1 (5 bases). Germline CDR1 and CDR2: MNHEY and SVGAGI. Trimming removed 2 bases at V and 7 bases at J, with 8 bases between. This CDR3 contains 12 residues. The CDR3 loop reads CASSYRGLEAFF. The DNA for the CDR3 is TGTGCCAGCAGTTACAGGGGACTTGAAGCTTTCTTT.

The sample holds a few counts of this clone. The V call is TRBV6-6, the J call TRBJ1-1; a weak D match, TRBD1 (5 bases). The CDR3 totals 15 residues. CDR1 and CDR2 from the germline V gene are MNHNY and SVGAGI (reference sequence). Trimming stripped 5 bases from V and 1 base from J, with 14 bases between. CDR3 DNA: TGTGCCAGCAGTCCTCTCCCCACAGGGAACACTGAAGCTTTCTTT. Translating gives CASSPLPTGNTEAFF.

The chain combines TRBV25-1 with TRBJ2-1, with 8 bases identical to TRBD1. The CDR3 runs 16 residues. V gave up 3 bases and J gave up 2 bases; unmatched junction bases: 6. The germline CDR1 and CDR2 sequences are MGHDK and SYGVNS. The CDR3, as DNA: TGTGCCAGCAGTGACAGGGGGCTGAACGCCTACAATGAGCAGTTCTTC. Amino acid sequence: CASSDRGLNAYNEQFF.

In DNA form, the CDR3 reads TGTGCCAGCAGCGTAGAGGCCGGGACAGGGTTTGACACTGAAGCTTTCTTT. Its protein is CASSVEAGTGFDTEAFF. The chain uses TRBV9 and TRBJ1-1, with 9 bases identical to TRBD1. CDR3 length equals 17 residues. J gave up 3 bases and V 0 bases, and 9 bases lay outside the gene matches. Germline-derived CDR1 and CDR2 are SGDLS and YYNGEE.

The chain couples TRBV28 to TRBJ1-1; maybe TRBD1 (6 bases). Trimming took 8 bases from V and 2 from J, leaving 21 bases between them. CDR1 and CDR2 from the germline V gene are MDHEN and SYDVKM. This CDR3 spans 16 amino acids. The DNA for the CDR3 is TGTGCCAGCCCCTCCTCTATCCCGGGACAAAACACTGAAGCTTTCTTT. This sequence encodes CASPSSIPGQNTEAFF.

J is TRBJ1-4 and V is TRBV6-5; TRBD1 might be the D (5 bases). The V end lost 0 bases, the J end lost 0 bases, and 8 bases lay between the germline ends. Germline V gives CDR1 MNHEY, CDR2 SVGAGI. CDR3 size: 16 residues. CDR3 amino acids: CASSYSGGATNEKLFF. CDR3 DNA: TGTGCCAGCAGTTACTCGGGGGGGGCAACTAATGAAAAACTGTTTTTT.

The V gene is TRBV5-6, the J gene TRBJ1-6, with no clear D. The V gene lost 2 bases and the J gene lost 6 bases, with 9 bases spanning the gap. The V gene's germline CDR1 is SGHDT and CDR2 YYEEEE. The CDR3 contains 14 residues. In nucleotides, the CDR3 is TGTGCCAGCAGCTTAAAACAATTTAATTCACCCCTCCACTTT. Its protein is CASSLKQFNSPLHF. Full variable domain (outside the CDR3, taken from reference TRBV5-6 and TRBJ1-6): DAGVTQSPTHLIKTRGQQVTLRCSPKSGHDTVSWYQQALGQGPQFIFQYYEEEERQRGNFPDRFSGHQFPNYSSELNVNALLLGDSALYLCASSLKQFNSPLHFGNGTRLTVT.

This clone was seen a handful of times. V gene TRBV28 combines with J gene TRBJ2-4; TRBD2 aligns across 10 bases. Trimming cost V 3 bases and J 0 bases; bases outside gene matches: 8. Germline CDR1 reads MDHEN; CDR2 reads SYDVKM. This CDR3 spans 18 amino acids. The DNA for the CDR3 is TGTGCCAGCAGTTTTGGACTAGCGGCGCCTCTAGCCAAAAACATTCAGTACTTC. Translation: CASSFGLAAPLAKNIQYF.

The rearrangement uses TRBV6-6 and TRBJ2-7; a possible D gene is TRBD2 (5 bases). Deletions cut 7 bases from V and 1 base from J, with 11 bases between. Germline V gene lookup returns CDR1 MNHNY and CDR2 SVGAGI (reference sequence). This CDR3 comprises 13 residues. Here the CDR3 reads CASTGVGSYEQYF. In nucleotides, the CDR3 is TGTGCCAGCACCGGGGTTGGATCCTACGAGCAGTACTTC.

This chain connects TRBV14 to TRBJ2-3; TRBD1 agrees at 9 bases. Germline CDR1 reads SGHDN; CDR2 reads FVKESK. V was clipped by 4 bases and J by 3 bases; unmatched bases: 8. The CDR3 contains 16 residues. The CDR3 sequence: CASSPLGQGTTDTQYF. The CDR3 DNA reads TGTGCCAGCAGCCCCCTGGGACAGGGTACAACAGATACGCAGTATTTT.

V gene TRBV7-3 combines with J gene TRBJ2-5; D possibly corresponds to TRBD1 (5 bases). The germline V gene encodes CDR1 SGHTA and CDR2 FQGTGA. V lost 3 bases to trimming and J lost 0 bases, with 11 bases between them. The CDR3 has 15 amino acids. This CDR3 is CASSFTGSYQETQYF. In DNA, the CDR3 is TGTGCCAGCAGCTTCACAGGTTCCTACCAAGAGACCCAGTACTTC.

The chain is built from TRBV4-3 and TRBJ2-2; 7 nucleotides match TRBD1. Germline CDR1 LGHNA, CDR2 YSLEER. V shed 3 bases, J shed 0 bases, and the junction held 1 base outside the gene matches. The CDR3 contains 15 residues. The CDR3 sequence: CASSQDRSNTGELFF. In DNA form, the CDR3 reads TGCGCCAGCAGCCAGGACAGGTCGAACACCGGGGAGCTGTTTTTT.

The chain carries TRBV29-1 and TRBJ2-1; TRBD2 is a possible D gene (6 bases). V was cut by 3 bases and J by 10 bases, with 16 bases left in between. The CDR3 loop spans 13 amino acids. The germline V gene encodes CDR1 SQVTM and CDR2 ANQGSEA. CDR3 nucleotide sequence: TGCAGCGTTGAGGCGCGGGGCACGGGGGAGCAGTTCTTC. Protein: CSVEARGTGEQFF.

The chain employs TRBV19 and TRBJ1-1; D is undetermined. Between the trimmed V and J ends, which lost 7 bases and 7 bases, there was a span of 19 bases. The CDR3 consists of 14 residues. The V gene's germline CDR1 is LNHDA and CDR2 SQIVND (reference sequence). CDR3: CASTMGSVLNEAFF. The CDR3 region has the DNA TGTGCCAGTACCATGGGGAGTGTGCTAAATGAAGCTTTCTTT.

The rearrangement uses TRBV5-6 and TRBJ1-5, with D perhaps TRBD1 (6 bases). The length of the CDR3 is 14 residues. Trimming shortened V by 4 bases and J by 3 bases, and 11 bases separated the two germline ends. The germline CDR1 and CDR2 sequences are SGHDT and YYEEEE. In nucleotides, the CDR3 is TGTGCCAGCAGCGTCGGACAGTACAATCAGCCCCAGCATTTT. Its translation is CASSVGQYNQPQHF. The variable domain in full, with the rest retrieved from reference TRBV5-6 and TRBJ1-5, is DAGVTQSPTHLIKTRGQQVTLRCSPKSGHDTVSWYQQALGQGPQFIFQYYEEEERQRGNFPDRFSGHQFPNYSSELNVNALLLGDSALYLCASSVGQYNQPQHFGDGTRLSIL.